This T cell receptor (beta chain) was documented in a study of regulatory and conventional T cells in RAG deficiency. Study-wide points: Omenn syndrome and CID/AS patients had about 110-fold fewer unique Treg TCR beta sequences, versus approximately 9.6-fold elsewhere. These Omenn syndrome Treg sorts may hold peripherally activated cells instead. RAG-deficient patients showed markedly lower Shannon entropy and higher Simpson indices than control T-cell subsets.

Per the germline V gene, CDR1 is WNHNN and CDR2 is SYGVQD (reference sequence). Trimming took off 0 bases at V and 7 bases at J, with 7 bases between the two ends. This CDR3 is built from 12 residues. About this clone: Its antigen is unidentified.

Blood CD4+ CD25-low CD127-high conventional T cells supplied the genomic DNA template. TCRdb's table, derived via immunoSEQ multiplex PCR, lists solely in-frame clones and lacks some. The sample carries some 31,000 clones, about 96% recorded once. The same sample was also studied in work on regulatory T cells. As that study records: The primer mix had 52 TRBV and 13 TRBJ primers. In patients, unique TRB V-J pairs were restricted and V/J usage skewed, especially in Tregs.

The sequence was collected from a human donor in good health. The chain has TRBV10-1 and TRBJ2-7; the D gene is possibly TRBD2 (6 bases). What was sequenced was CD25- CD4+ T cells sorted from blood. The DNA of the CDR3 is TGCGCCAGCAGTGAGTCGACTAGAGAGCAGTACTTC. It encodes CASSESTREQYF.